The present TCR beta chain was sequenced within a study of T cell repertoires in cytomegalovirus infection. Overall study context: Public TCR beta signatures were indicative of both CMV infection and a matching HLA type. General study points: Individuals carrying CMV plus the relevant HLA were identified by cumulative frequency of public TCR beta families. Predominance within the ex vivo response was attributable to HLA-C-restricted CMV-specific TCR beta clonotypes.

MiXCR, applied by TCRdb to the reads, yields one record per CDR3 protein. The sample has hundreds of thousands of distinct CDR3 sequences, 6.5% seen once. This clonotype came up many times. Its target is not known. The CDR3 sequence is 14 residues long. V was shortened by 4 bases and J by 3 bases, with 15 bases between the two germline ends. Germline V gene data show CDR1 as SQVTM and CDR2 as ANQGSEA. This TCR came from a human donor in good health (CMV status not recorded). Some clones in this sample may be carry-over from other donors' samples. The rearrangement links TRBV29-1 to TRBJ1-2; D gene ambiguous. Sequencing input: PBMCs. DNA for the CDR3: TGCAGCGTTGGTATAGCCGGTCTTGACTATGGCTACACCTTC. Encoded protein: CSVGIAGLDYGYTF.